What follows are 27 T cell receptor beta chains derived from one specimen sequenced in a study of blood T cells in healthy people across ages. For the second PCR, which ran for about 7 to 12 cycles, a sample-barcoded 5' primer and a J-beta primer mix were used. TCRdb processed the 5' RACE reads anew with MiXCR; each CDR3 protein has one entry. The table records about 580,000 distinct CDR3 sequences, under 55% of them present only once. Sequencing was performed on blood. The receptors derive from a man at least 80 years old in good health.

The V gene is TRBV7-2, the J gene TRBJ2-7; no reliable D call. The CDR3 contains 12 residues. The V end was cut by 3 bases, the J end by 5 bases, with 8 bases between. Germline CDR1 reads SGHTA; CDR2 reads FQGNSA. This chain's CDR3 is CASSFISDEQYF. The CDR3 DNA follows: TGTGCCAGCAGCTTCATATCGGACGAGCAGTACTTC.

The CDR3 nucleotides are TGTGCCAGCAGCCCCGCTAGCGGTGGCTCCTACGAGCAGTACTTC. Protein sequence: CASSPASGGSYEQYF. The chain recombines TRBV12-3 or TRBV12-4 with TRBJ2-7, with 7 bases lining up with TRBD2. The ends lost 6 bases at V and 0 bases at J; junction bases unmatched: 8. The CDR3 has 15 amino acids.

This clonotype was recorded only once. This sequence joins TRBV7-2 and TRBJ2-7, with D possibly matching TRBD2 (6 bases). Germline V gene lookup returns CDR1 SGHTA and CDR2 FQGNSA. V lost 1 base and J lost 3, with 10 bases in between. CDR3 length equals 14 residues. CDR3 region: CASSLGGLIYEQYF. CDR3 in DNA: TGTGCCAGCAGCTTAGGGGGACTTATCTACGAGCAGTACTTC.

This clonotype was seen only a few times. The CDR3 reads CASSLGQGNFSPLHF. The CDR3 nucleotides read TGCGCCAGCAGCTTGGGACAGGGGAATTTTTCACCCCTCCACTTT. The rearrangement links TRBV5-1 to TRBJ1-6; TRBD1 agrees at 8 bases. V gave up 0 bases and J gave up 9 bases; unmatched junction bases: 5. This CDR3 has 15 amino acids. CDR1 is SGHRS, CDR2 YFSETQ, per germline.

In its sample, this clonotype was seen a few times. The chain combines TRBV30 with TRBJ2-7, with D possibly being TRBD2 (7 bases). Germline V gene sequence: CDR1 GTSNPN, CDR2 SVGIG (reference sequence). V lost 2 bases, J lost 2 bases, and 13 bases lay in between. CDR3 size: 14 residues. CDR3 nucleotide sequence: TGTGCCTGGAGTACAGGGCTAGCGGCCTACGAGCAGTACTTC. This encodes CAWSTGLAAYEQYF. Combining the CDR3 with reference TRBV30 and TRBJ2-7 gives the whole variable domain SQTIHQWPATLVQPVGSPLSLECTVEGTSNPNLYWYRQAAGRGLQLLFYSVGIGQISSEVPQNLSASRPQDRQFILSSKKLLLSDSGFYLCAWSTGLAAYEQYFGPGTRLTVT.

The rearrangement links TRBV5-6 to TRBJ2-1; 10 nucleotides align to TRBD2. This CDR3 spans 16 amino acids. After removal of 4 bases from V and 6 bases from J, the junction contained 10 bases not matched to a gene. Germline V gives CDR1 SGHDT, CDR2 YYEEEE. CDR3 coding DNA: TGTGCCAGCAGCCCGGCGGGACTAGCGAACTTCAATGAGCAGTTCTTC. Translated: CASSPAGLANFNEQFF.

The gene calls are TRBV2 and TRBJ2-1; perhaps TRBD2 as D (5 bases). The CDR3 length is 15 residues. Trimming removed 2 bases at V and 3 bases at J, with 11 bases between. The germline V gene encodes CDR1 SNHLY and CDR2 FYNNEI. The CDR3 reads CASSESREIYNEQFF. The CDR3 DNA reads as TGTGCCAGCAGTGAAAGCCGGGAAATCTACAATGAGCAGTTCTTC.

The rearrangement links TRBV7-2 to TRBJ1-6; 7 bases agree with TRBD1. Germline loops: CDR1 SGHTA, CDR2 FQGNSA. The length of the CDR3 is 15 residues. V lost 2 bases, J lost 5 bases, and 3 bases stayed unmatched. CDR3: CASSLPGQNNSPLHF. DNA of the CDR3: TGTGCCAGCAGCTTACCGGGACAGAATAATTCACCCCTCCACTTT. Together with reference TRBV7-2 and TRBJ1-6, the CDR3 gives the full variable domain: GAGVSQSPSNKVTEKGKDVELRCDPISGHTALYWYRQSLGQGLEFLIYFQGNSAPDKSGLPSDRFSAERTGGSVSTLTIQRTQQEDSAVYLCASSLPGQNNSPLHFGNGTRLTVT.

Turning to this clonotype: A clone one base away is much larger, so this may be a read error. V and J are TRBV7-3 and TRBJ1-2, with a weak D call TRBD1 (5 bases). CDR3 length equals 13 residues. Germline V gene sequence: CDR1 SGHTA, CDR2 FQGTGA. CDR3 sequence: CASSLMGESGCTF. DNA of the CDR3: TGTGCCAGCAGCTTAATGGGGGAGTCTGGCTGCACCTTC. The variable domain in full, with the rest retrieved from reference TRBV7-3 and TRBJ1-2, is GAGVSQTPSNKVTEKGKYVELRCDPISGHTALYWYRQSLGQGPEFLIYFQGTGAADDSGLPNDRFFAVRPEGSVSTLKIQRTERGDSAVYLCASSLMGESGCTFGSGTRLTVV.

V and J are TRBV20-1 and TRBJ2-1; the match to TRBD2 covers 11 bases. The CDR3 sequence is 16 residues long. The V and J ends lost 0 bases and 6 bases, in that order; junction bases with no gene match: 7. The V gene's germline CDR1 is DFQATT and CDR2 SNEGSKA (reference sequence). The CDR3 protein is CSARDPGTSGTNEQFF. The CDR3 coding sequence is TGCAGTGCTAGAGACCCCGGGACTAGCGGTACCAATGAGCAGTTCTTC.

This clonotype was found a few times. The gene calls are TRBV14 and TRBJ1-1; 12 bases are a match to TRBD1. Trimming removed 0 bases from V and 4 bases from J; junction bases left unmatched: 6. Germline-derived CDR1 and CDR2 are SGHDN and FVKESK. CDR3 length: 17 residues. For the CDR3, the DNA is TGTGCCAGCAGCCAAGATAAGGGGACAGGGGGCGGCACTGAAGCTTTCTTT. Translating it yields CASSQDKGTGGGTEAFF.

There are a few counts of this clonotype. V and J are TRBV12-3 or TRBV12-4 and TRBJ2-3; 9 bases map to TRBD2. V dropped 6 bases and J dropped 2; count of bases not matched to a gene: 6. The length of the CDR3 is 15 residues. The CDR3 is CASRSRGRVTDTQYF. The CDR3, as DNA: TGTGCCAGCAGGTCTCGCGGGAGGGTCACAGATACGCAGTATTTT.

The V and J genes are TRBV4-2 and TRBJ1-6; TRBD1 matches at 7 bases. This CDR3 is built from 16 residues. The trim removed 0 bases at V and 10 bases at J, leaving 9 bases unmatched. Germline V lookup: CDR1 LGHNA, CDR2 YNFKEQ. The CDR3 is CASSQDRTGSGSPLHF. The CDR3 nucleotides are TGTGCCAGCAGCCAAGACCGGACAGGATCGGGATCACCCCTCCACTTT.

This CDR3 is CASSFLGTGGDEQFF. The CDR3 DNA follows: TGTGCCAGCAGTTTCCTGGGGACTGGTGGTGATGAGCAGTTCTTC. The chain couples TRBV6-2 or TRBV6-3 to TRBJ2-1; D is possibly TRBD2 (6 bases). Germline CDR1 MNHEY, CDR2 SVGEGT. V was pared by 4 bases and J by 8 bases, with 18 bases between. This CDR3 spans 15 amino acids.

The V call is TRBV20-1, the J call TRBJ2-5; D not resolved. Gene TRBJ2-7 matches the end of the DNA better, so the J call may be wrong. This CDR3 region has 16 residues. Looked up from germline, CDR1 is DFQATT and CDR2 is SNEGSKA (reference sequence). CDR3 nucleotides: TGCAGTGCTAGAGATCCTGGTGCGACGACGACCTACGAGCAGTACTTC. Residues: CSARDPGATTTYEQYF.

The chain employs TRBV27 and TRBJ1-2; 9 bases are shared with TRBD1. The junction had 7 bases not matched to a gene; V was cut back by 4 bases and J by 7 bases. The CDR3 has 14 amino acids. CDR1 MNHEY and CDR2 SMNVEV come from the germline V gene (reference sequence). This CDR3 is CASSYSQGARGYTF. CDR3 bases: TGTGCCAGCAGTTACTCACAGGGGGCGCGTGGCTACACCTTC.

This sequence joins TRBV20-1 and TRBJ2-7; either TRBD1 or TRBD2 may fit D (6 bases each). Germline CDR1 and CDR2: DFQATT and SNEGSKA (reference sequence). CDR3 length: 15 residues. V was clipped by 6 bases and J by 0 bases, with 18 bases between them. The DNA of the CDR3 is TGCAGTGCCCCGCCTAGGGGGGAAAGCTCCTACGAGCAGTACTTC. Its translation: CSAPPRGESSYEQYF.

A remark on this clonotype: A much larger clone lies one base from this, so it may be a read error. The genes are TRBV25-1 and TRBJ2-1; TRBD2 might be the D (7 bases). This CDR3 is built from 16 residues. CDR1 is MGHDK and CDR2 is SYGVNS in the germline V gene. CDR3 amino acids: CASSSGGGGTYNERFF. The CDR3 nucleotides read TGTGCCAGCAGTAGTGGGGGGGGCGGCACCTACAATGAGCGGTTCTTC.

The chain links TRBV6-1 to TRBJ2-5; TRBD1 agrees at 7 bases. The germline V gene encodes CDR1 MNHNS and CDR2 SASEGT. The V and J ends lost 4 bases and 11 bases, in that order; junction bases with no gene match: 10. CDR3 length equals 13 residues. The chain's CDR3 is CASSGPYQGEQYF. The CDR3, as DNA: TGTGCCAGCAGTGGCCCGTACCAGGGGGAGCAGTACTTC.

The CDR3 DNA reads as TGCAGCGTTGTTTTTACGGAGAACACCGGGGAGCTGTTTTTT. This encodes CSVVFTENTGELFF. The chain recombines TRBV29-1 with TRBJ2-2; D uncertain. The CDR3 is made up of 14 amino acids. Trimming removed 4 bases at V and 1 base at J, with 10 bases between. Germline V gene sequence: CDR1 SQVTM, CDR2 ANQGSEA.

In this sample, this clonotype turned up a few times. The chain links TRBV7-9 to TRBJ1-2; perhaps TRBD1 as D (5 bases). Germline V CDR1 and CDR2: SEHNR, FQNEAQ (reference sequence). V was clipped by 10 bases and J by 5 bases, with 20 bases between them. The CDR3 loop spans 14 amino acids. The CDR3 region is CAIGGTSLWYGYTF. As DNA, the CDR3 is TGTGCCATCGGGGGGACGTCCTTGTGGTATGGCTACACCTTC.

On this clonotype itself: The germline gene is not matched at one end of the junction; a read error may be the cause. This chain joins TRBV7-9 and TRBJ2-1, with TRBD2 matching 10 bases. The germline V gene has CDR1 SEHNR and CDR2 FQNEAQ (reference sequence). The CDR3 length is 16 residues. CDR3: CTSSSLRAGGYNEQFF. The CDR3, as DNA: TGTACCAGCAGCTCCCTCCGAGCGGGAGGGTACAATGAGCAGTTCTTC.

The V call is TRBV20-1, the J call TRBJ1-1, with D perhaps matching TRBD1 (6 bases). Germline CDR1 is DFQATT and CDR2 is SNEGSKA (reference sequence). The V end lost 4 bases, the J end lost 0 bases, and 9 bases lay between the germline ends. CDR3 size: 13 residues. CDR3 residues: CSATGTLNTEAFF. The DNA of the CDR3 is TGCAGTGCTACCGGGACATTGAACACTGAAGCTTTCTTT.

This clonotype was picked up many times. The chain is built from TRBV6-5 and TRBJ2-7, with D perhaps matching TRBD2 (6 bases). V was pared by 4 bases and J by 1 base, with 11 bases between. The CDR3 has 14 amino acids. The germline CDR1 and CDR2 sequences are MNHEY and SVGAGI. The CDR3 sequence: CASSSTGESYEQYF. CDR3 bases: TGTGCCAGCAGTTCGACGGGGGAATCCTACGAGCAGTACTTC.

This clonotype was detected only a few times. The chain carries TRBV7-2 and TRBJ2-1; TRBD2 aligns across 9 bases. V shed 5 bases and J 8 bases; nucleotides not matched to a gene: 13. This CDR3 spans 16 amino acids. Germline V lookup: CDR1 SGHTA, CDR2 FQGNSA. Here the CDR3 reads CASSTWAGGIRDEQFF. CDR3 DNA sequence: TGTGCCAGCAGCACTTGGGCGGGGGGGATCCGAGATGAGCAGTTCTTC.

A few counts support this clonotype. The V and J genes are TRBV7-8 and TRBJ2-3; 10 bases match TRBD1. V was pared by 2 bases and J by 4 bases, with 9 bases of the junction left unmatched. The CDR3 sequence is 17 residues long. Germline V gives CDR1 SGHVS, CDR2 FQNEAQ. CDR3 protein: CASSLRDRGGDADTQYF. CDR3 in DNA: TGTGCCAGCAGCTTACGGGACAGGGGAGGAGATGCAGATACGCAGTATTTT.

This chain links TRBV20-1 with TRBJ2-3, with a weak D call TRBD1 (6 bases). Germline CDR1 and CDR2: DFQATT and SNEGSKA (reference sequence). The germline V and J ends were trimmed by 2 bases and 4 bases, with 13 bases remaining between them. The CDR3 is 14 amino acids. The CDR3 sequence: CSARLQGVADTQYF. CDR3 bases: TGCAGTGCTAGACTACAGGGAGTGGCAGATACGCAGTATTTT.